The T cell receptor (beta chain) under discussion was sequenced for a study of Ad26.COV2.S vaccination and SARS-CoV-2 variants. Background on the study: Participants got Ad26.COV2.S intramuscularly, once or twice 56 days apart. Findings and limits, study-wide: Responses of T cells in total may have been underestimated by the TCR breadth and depth analyses.

Specified treatment: around 19 received Ad26.COV2.S at low or high dose, single or two shots; 5 received placebo; per-sample allocation not given. Day 63 after the first vaccine or placebo injection was the time point for sampling. As to this clone: The antigen remains unidentified.

This CDR3 is 14 amino acids long. The junction had 11 bases not matched to a gene; V was cut back by 8 bases and J by 8 bases. Looked up from germline, CDR1 is MNHEY and CDR2 is SVGAGI. Repertoires were generated with immunoSEQ multiplex PCR, while TCRdb's copy carries only in-frame clones and drops some. The sample has about 350,000 clones; around 89% are singletons. The clonotype comes from a person aged 18 to 59 who received the Ad26.COV2.S COVID-19 vaccine or a placebo. This chain links TRBV6-5 with TRBJ2-1, with 8 positions matching TRBD1. Sequencing used peripheral blood, obtained in a trial of Ad26.COV2.S vaccine versus placebo. CDR3 sequence reads: CASGPTGALHEQFF. The CDR3 nucleotides read TGTGCCAGCGGCCCGACAGGGGCGCTTCATGAGCAGTTCTTC.